This entry features one T cell receptor (beta chain) sequence. Its antigen is not known. Trimming pared 5 bases from V and 2 bases from J, leaving 12 bases between. The CDR3 spans 14 residues. CDR1 SGHRS and CDR2 YFSETQ come from the germline V gene. This record belongs to a study of glioma-infiltrating T cells after dendritic cell vaccination. Study findings and constraints: Few patients contributed both blood and tumor specimens.

As to time point: after dendritic cell vaccination, including at tumor progression/relapse. The method was immunoSEQ multiplex PCR; TCRdb's version includes in-frame clones alone and lacks a portion of them. The sample contains over 80,000 clones, around four fifths of which appear only once. The sequencing used blood, collected after dendritic cell vaccination. The chain carries TRBV5-1 and TRBJ2-3, with D possibly TRBD1 on 6 matching bases. This TCR was recovered from a human donor with glioblastoma. The CDR3 loop reads CASRTGYATDTQYF. The CDR3 DNA follows: TGCGCCAGCAGAACAGGGTACGCCACAGATACGCAGTATTTT.